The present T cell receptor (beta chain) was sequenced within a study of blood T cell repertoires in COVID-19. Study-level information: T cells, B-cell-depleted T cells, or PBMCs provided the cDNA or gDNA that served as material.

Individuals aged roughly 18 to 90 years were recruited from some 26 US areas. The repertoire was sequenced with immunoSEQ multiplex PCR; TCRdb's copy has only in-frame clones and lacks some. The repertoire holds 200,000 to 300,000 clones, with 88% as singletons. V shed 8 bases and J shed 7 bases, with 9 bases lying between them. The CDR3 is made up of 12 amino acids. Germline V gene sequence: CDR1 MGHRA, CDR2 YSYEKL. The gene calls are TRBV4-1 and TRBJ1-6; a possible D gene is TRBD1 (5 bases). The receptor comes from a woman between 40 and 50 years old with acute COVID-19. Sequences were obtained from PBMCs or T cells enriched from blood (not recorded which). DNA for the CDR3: TGCGCCAGCGGGGCGGGAAATTCACCCCTCCACTTT. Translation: CASGAGNSPLHF.